The 23 T cell receptor beta chains below were found in one sample sequenced in a study of cytomegalovirus exposure and HLA in healthy donors. PCR employed 60 Vbeta and 13 Jbeta primers. This table comes from immunoSEQ multiplex PCR, and its TCRdb copy is limited to in-frame clones, with some not included. The sample includes roughly 120,000 clones, about 73% of them seen just once. The sequenced sample was PBMCs. The receptors derive from a woman in her twenties or thirties in good health and CMV-seropositive.

This chain uses TRBV7-2 with TRBJ1-4; D is unclear. From germline, CDR1 is SGHTA and CDR2 FQGNSA. V was pared by 5 bases and J by 5 bases, with 9 bases between. The CDR3 runs 13 residues. The CDR3 bases are TGTGCCAGCAGCCCCCGGCGGAATGAAAAACTGTTTTTT. Encoded protein: CASSPRRNEKLFF.

The rearrangement uses TRBV18 and TRBJ2-3; no reliable D call. CDR3 length: 14 residues. Germline V gives CDR1 KGHSH, CDR2 LQKENI. V was trimmed by 1 base and J by 2 bases, leaving 7 bases between them. CDR3 sequence reads: CASSPQRATDTQYF. The DNA for the CDR3 is TGTGCCAGCTCACCACAACGAGCCACAGATACGCAGTATTTT.

This chain connects TRBV29-1 to TRBJ1-3; no definite D call. V was clipped by 3 bases and J by 0 bases, with 3 bases between them. The germline V gene encodes CDR1 SQVTM and CDR2 ANQGSEA. The CDR3 consists of 12 residues. The CDR3 is CSVEASGNTIYF. CDR3 sequence (DNA): TGCAGCGTTGAGGCCTCTGGAAACACCATATATTTT.

This clone has just a few counts. The chain recombines TRBV5-4 with TRBJ2-7, with a possible D match to TRBD2 (5 bases). The CDR3 is 14 amino acids. CDR1 and CDR2 from the germline V gene are SGHNT and YYREEE (reference sequence). Trimming shortened V by 0 bases and J by 2 bases, and 9 bases separated the two germline ends. The CDR3 DNA sequence: TGTGCCAGCAGCTTGGGAGGGCGGACCTACGAGCAGTACTTC. Residues: CASSLGGRTYEQYF.

In DNA, the CDR3 is TGTGCCAGCAGTGCAGTAGACAGGGAATTCTATGGCTACACCTTC. It encodes CASSAVDREFYGYTF. The chain recombines TRBV28 with TRBJ1-2, with 7 bases that match TRBD1. Germline V gene lookup returns CDR1 MDHEN and CDR2 SYDVKM. The CDR3 has 15 residues. V was pared by 5 bases and J by 4 bases, with 10 bases of the junction left unmatched.

The chain employs TRBV23-1 and TRBJ2-7, with 10 bases aligning to TRBD2. TRBV23-1 is placed among ORFs of uncertain function. This CDR3 has 18 residues. V was pared by 2 bases and J by 4 bases, with 14 bases of the junction left unmatched. The CDR3 DNA is TGCGCCAGCAGTCAAGCGAGGAACACCGGGACTAGCGAGTACGAGCAGTACTTC. Residues: CASSQARNTGTSEYEQYF.

The rearrangement uses TRBV7-9 and TRBJ1-2; weak D call: TRBD1 (5 bases). This CDR3 is 14 amino acids long. V was cut by 1 base and J by 4 bases, with 10 bases left in between. Germline V gene data show CDR1 as SEHNR and CDR2 as FQNEAQ (reference sequence). The CDR3 here is CASSLGGMFYGYTF. CDR3 DNA: TGTGCCAGCAGCTTAGGGGGCATGTTCTATGGCTACACCTTC.

This clone was observed a handful of times. V and J are TRBV7-9 and TRBJ2-1; no reliable D call. V gave up 2 bases and J gave up 4 bases, with 6 bases separating them. Germline V gene lookup returns CDR1 SEHNR and CDR2 FQNEAQ (reference sequence). The CDR3 covers 13 residues. The CDR3 DNA reads as TGTGCCAGCAGCTTAACGGGTTACAATGAGCAGTTCTTC. Translation gives CASSLTGYNEQFF.

The chain couples TRBV27 to TRBJ2-4; 9 bases fit TRBD1. Germline values: CDR1 MNHEY, CDR2 SMNVEV (reference sequence). The CDR3 has 14 amino acids. The V and J ends lost 4 bases and 6 bases, in that order; junction bases with no gene match: 4. This CDR3 is CASSSWDRVNIQYF. The CDR3 DNA sequence: TGTGCCAGCAGTTCATGGGACAGGGTAAACATTCAGTACTTC.

V usage is TRBV6-1 and J usage is TRBJ2-2; 7 bases are a match to TRBD2. Germline V gene data show CDR1 as MNHNS and CDR2 as SASEGT. V was pared by 11 bases and J by 5 bases, with 11 bases of the junction left unmatched. The CDR3 extends over 14 amino acids. In nucleotides, the CDR3 is TGTGCCGTAACCGGGTGGGGGGGTACCGGGGAGCTGTTTTTT. Protein product: CAVTGWGGTGELFF.

CDR3 in DNA: TGTGCCACCACTAAACAGGGACAGGGCCAGGAGACCCAGTACTTC. Translating it yields CATTKQGQGQETQYF. The rearrangement joins TRBV10-3 to TRBJ2-5; 9 nucleotides align to TRBD1. V was clipped by 10 bases and J by 5 bases; unmatched bases: 14. This CDR3 region has 15 residues. Germline V gene data show CDR1 as ENHRY and CDR2 as SYGVKD.

This chain joins TRBV18 and TRBJ1-4; maybe TRBD1 (6 bases). The CDR3 is 14 amino acids. Trimming took 6 bases from V and 4 from J, leaving 12 bases between them. Germline assignment: CDR1 KGHSH and CDR2 LQKENI. The CDR3 region is CASSDSSDNEKLFF. CDR3 coding DNA: TGTGCCAGCTCGGACAGCTCAGATAATGAAAAACTGTTTTTT.

CDR3 DNA: TGTGCCAGCACCCTGTGGCTAGCGGGGGGGCCTAGTGGGGCCAACGTCCTGACTTTC. Translated: CASTLWLAGGPSGANVLTF. This rearrangement joins TRBV5-8 to TRBJ2-6; the match to TRBD2 covers 12 bases. The CDR3 consists of 19 residues. V gave up 6 bases and J gave up 3 bases; unmatched junction bases: 13. CDR1 is SGHTS and CDR2 is YDEGEE in the germline V gene.

V and J are TRBV7-3 and TRBJ2-1; 8 nucleotides align to TRBD2. The junction had 7 bases not matched to a gene; V was cut back by 4 bases and J by 5 bases. The CDR3 contains 15 residues. The V gene's germline CDR1 is SGHTA and CDR2 FQGTGA. The CDR3 bases are TGTGCCAGCAGCTCACGACGGGGGGGCCACAATGAGCAGTTCTTC. It encodes CASSSRRGGHNEQFF.

CDR3 in DNA: TGTGCCAGCTCGAGTGGGTCAGGGGGGAATCAGCCCCAGCATTTT. It codes for CASSSGSGGNQPQHF. The chain employs TRBV18 and TRBJ1-5, with 7 nucleotides matching TRBD1. CDR3 length: 15 amino acids. Unmatched junction bases numbered 9, after V lost 6 bases and J lost 4 bases. In germline, CDR1 is KGHSH, CDR2 LQKENI.

The chain carries TRBV6-1 and TRBJ1-1; TRBD1 might be the D (5 bases). The CDR3 runs 15 residues. V dropped 2 bases and J dropped 1 base, with 11 bases sitting between them. Germline V gene lookup returns CDR1 MNHNS and CDR2 SASEGT. CDR3 loop: CASSERGLGNTEAFF. CDR3 DNA sequence: TGTGCCAGCAGTGAAAGGGGTCTTGGGAACACTGAAGCTTTCTTT.

The chain couples TRBV2 to TRBJ1-2; D is perhaps TRBD1 (6 bases). V lost 0 bases to trimming and J lost 8 bases, with 13 bases between them. The CDR3 consists of 14 residues. Germline CDR1 SNHLY, CDR2 FYNNEI. Here the CDR3 reads CASSEARQGKGYTF. In DNA form, the CDR3 reads TGTGCCAGCAGTGAAGCGCGGCAGGGGAAGGGCTACACCTTC. Based on the CDR3 plus reference TRBV2 and TRBJ1-2, the full variable domain is EPEVTQTPSHQVTQMGQEVILRCVPISNHLYFYWYRQILGQKVEFLVSFYNNEISEKSEIFDDQFSVERPDGSNFTLKIRSTKLEDSAMYFCASSEARQGKGYTFGSGTRLTVV.

The V and J genes are TRBV29-1 and TRBJ2-2; TRBD1 aligns across 7 bases. J gave up 6 bases and V 3 bases, and 7 bases lay outside the gene matches. The CDR3 has 14 residues. Germline V gene lookup returns CDR1 SQVTM and CDR2 ANQGSEA. CDR3: CSVDVQGVSGELFF. The CDR3 nucleotides are TGCAGCGTTGATGTTCAGGGGGTTTCCGGGGAGCTGTTTTTT.

The chain has TRBV6-5 and TRBJ2-2; D gene unclear. The CDR3 is made up of 15 amino acids. From germline, CDR1 is MNHEY and CDR2 SVGAGI. V was trimmed by 2 bases and J by 3 bases, leaving 10 bases between them. This chain's CDR3 is CASSYEYRYTGELFF. In DNA, the CDR3 is TGTGCCAGCAGTTACGAGTACCGATACACCGGGGAGCTGTTTTTT.

The rearrangement uses TRBV6-4 and TRBJ2-5; 8 positions agree with TRBD2. Trimming cost V 0 bases and J 4 bases; bases outside gene matches: 19. CDR3 size: 20 residues. CDR1 is MRHNA, CDR2 SNTAGT, per germline. This chain's CDR3 is CASSDSTRLGTGGLGETQYF. CDR3 bases: TGTGCCAGCAGTGACTCGACTCGATTGGGTACGGGGGGGCTGGGAGAGACCCAGTACTTC.

This clone was counted once. The chain has TRBV18 and TRBJ2-5, with 10 nucleotides matching TRBD2. After removal of 6 bases from V and 3 bases from J, the junction contained 4 bases not matched to a gene. Germline CDR1 reads KGHSH; CDR2 reads LQKENI. This CDR3 has 14 amino acids. The CDR3 sequence is CASSKRGGKETQYF. CDR3 coding DNA: TGTGCCAGCTCCAAGCGGGGGGGAAAAGAGACCCAGTACTTC.

The CDR3 here is CASSKLDRGETQYF. CDR3 DNA: TGCGCCAGCAGCAAACTAGACCGCGGGGAGACCCAGTACTTC. The rearrangement uses TRBV4-1 and TRBJ2-5, with D tentatively TRBD2 (5 bases). The germline V gene encodes CDR1 MGHRA and CDR2 YSYEKL. Trimming shortened V by 5 bases and J by 5 bases, and 15 bases separated the two germline ends. The CDR3 is 14 amino acids.

This clone was detected only once. V and J are TRBV4-1 and TRBJ2-5; TRBD2 agrees at 11 bases. The J call may not be correct, given that the DNA end is closer to TRBJ2-7. The CDR3 runs to 15 residues. The V gene's germline CDR1 is MGHRA and CDR2 YSYEKL. CDR3 DNA: TGCGCCAGCAGCCATAAACTAGCGGGGGACTACGAGCAGTACTTC. Translated: CASSHKLAGDYEQYF.